This T cell receptor beta chain was documented in a study of response to subunit inactivated influenza vaccine. As concerns this clonotype: Its antigen remains unknown.

The ends were cut back, 1 base at V and 5 bases at J, with 15 bases in the middle. The CDR3 consists of 16 residues. CDR1 and CDR2 from the germline V gene are SEHNR and FQNEAQ (reference sequence). Study-wide points: The study's authors posited that every seasonal influenza vaccination enlists few new T cells.

TCRdb itself ran the RT-PCR reads through MiXCR, one entry per CDR3 protein. The sample gives fewer than 700,000 distinct CDR3 sequences, roughly 13% of which show up once; over 10% is in the top ten. The input for sequencing was PBMCs from blood, taken 40 to 50 days after vaccination. The sequence was obtained from a man between 50 and 59 years old who received an inactivated influenza vaccine. The rearrangement uses TRBV7-9 and TRBJ2-1, with D possibly matching TRBD2 (6 bases). The CDR3 spells CASSLGEGLQNNEQFF. CDR3 in DNA: TGTGCCAGCAGCTTAGGTGAGGGACTTCAAAACAATGAGCAGTTCTTC.